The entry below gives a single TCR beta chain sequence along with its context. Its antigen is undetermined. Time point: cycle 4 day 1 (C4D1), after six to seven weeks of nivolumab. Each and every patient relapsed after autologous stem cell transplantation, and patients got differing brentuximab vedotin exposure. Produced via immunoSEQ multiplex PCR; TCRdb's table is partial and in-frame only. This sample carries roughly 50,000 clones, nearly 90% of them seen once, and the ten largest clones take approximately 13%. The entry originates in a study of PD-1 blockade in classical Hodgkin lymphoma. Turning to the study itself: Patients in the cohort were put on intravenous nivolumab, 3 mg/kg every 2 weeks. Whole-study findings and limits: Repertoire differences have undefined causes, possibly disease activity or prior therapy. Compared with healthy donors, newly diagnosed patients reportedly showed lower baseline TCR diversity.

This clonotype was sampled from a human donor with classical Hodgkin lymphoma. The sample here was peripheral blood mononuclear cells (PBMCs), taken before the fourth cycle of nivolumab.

The CDR3 is CSASRDQPQHF. The CDR3 region has the DNA TGCAGTGCCAGTAGGGATCAGCCCCAGCATTTT. The V call is TRBV20-1, the J call TRBJ1-5; D gene uncertain. Germline V gene sequence: CDR1 DFQATT, CDR2 SNEGSKA (reference sequence). V was pared by 6 bases and J by 5 bases, with 8 bases between. The CDR3 extends over 11 amino acids.